The next 19 T cell receptor beta chains were all read from a single sample in a study of T cell responses to AZD1222 COVID-19 vaccine. Measured with immunoSEQ multiplex PCR; TCRdb has only the in-frame clones, and not every one. The sample has fewer than 130,000 clones, around nine tenths seen once. Specimen: peripheral blood, collected 28 days after the second AZD1222 dose. Source of these receptors: an adult who received the AZD1222 COVID-19 vaccine.

This sequence joins TRBV28 and TRBJ2-3, with 9 bases identical to TRBD2. The V segment lost 4 bases and the J segment 5 bases; nucleotides outside the gene matches: 10. Per germline, CDR1 MDHEN and CDR2 SYDVKM. There are 16 residues in the CDR3. CDR3 sequence: CASSSGLAMVGDTQYF. The CDR3 nucleotides read TGTGCCAGCAGTTCGGGACTAGCTATGGTTGGAGATACGCAGTATTTT.

The rearrangement links TRBV3-1 (or the pseudogene TRBV3-2) to TRBJ2-7; 8 nucleotides match TRBD1. Looked up from germline, CDR1 is LGHDT and CDR2 is YNNKEL (reference sequence). V shed 1 base and J 6 bases; nucleotides not matched to a gene: 11. This CDR3 is 16 amino acids long. The CDR3 DNA is TGTGCCAGCAGCCAAGGGTTTGGACAGGGTTCCATCGAGCAGTACTTC. It codes for CASSQGFGQGSIEQYF.

J is TRBJ1-5 and V is TRBV3-1 (or the pseudogene TRBV3-2); 10 bases are a match to TRBD1. V was clipped by 6 bases and J by 2 bases; unmatched bases: 7. CDR1 and CDR2 from the germline V gene are LGHDT and YNNKEL (reference sequence). The CDR3 consists of 16 residues. This chain's CDR3 is CASSRTGTGGNQPQHF. CDR3 bases: TGTGCCAGCAGTCGTACCGGGACAGGGGGCAATCAGCCCCAGCATTTT.

This sequence joins TRBV6-5 and TRBJ1-1, with no clear D. Germline V gene data show CDR1 as MNHEY and CDR2 as SVGAGI. CDR3 length equals 12 residues. The V end lost 7 bases, the J end lost 12 bases, and 18 bases lay between the germline ends. CDR3: CASIPSGRAPFF. CDR3 in DNA: TGTGCCAGCATCCCTTCTGGGAGGGCGCCTTTCTTT.

The chain employs TRBV27 and TRBJ1-4, with a possible D match to TRBD1 (5 bases). With 8 bases removed from V and 2 bases from J, the gap between germline ends came to 18 bases. The germline V gene has CDR1 MNHEY and CDR2 SMNVEV (reference sequence). This CDR3 comprises 16 residues. CDR3 in DNA: TGTGCCAGCGGGTCCCTGCAGGGTAGGACTAATGAAAAACTGTTTTTT. It specifies CASGSLQGRTNEKLFF.

This rearrangement joins TRBV6-5 to TRBJ1-1; TRBD1 is a possible D gene (5 bases). CDR3 size: 16 residues. V shed 0 bases and J shed 3 bases, with 14 bases lying between them. Germline loops: CDR1 MNHEY, CDR2 SVGAGI. CDR3 loop: CASSYSALGGDTEAFF. DNA of the CDR3: TGTGCCAGCAGTTACTCGGCGCTCGGGGGGGACACTGAAGCTTTCTTT.

J is TRBJ1-1 and V is TRBV4-1; perhaps TRBD1 as D (5 bases). Trimming removed 3 bases from V and 3 bases from J, with 20 bases in between. Looked up from germline, CDR1 is MGHRA and CDR2 is YSYEKL. The CDR3 consists of 17 residues. The CDR3 DNA is TGCGCCAGCAGCCAGCCTTCCGGGACGGCCGCGGACACTGAAGCTTTCTTT. Translated: CASSQPSGTAADTEAFF.

This clone was detected only once. J is TRBJ1-6 and V is TRBV11-3; unclear D gene. The CDR3 spans 17 residues. Germline V lookup: CDR1 SGHNT, CDR2 YENEEA. Trimming took 0 bases from V and 0 from J, leaving 9 bases between them. This CDR3 reads CASSLEVGSSYNSPLHF. The CDR3 region has the DNA TGTGCCAGCAGCTTAGAAGTTGGGAGCTCCTATAATTCACCCCTCCACTTT. Full variable domain (missing parts from reference TRBV11-3 and TRBJ1-6): EAGVVQSPRYKIIEKKQPVAFWCNPISGHNTLYWYLQNLGQGPELLIRYENEEAVDDSQLPKDRFSAERLKGVDSTLKIQPAELGDSAVYLCASSLEVGSSYNSPLHFGNGTRLTVT.

In its sample, this clone was seen once. The rearrangement joins TRBV5-1 to TRBJ2-5, with TRBD2 matching 7 bases. The CDR3 runs 16 residues. Trimming took 4 bases from V and 3 from J; bases not matched to a gene: 12. CDR1 is SGHRS and CDR2 is YFSETQ in the germline V gene. The CDR3 is CASSPGGGGTEETQYF. The CDR3 coding sequence is TGCGCCAGCAGCCCGGGAGGTGGAGGGACGGAAGAGACCCAGTACTTC. Together with reference TRBV5-1 and TRBJ2-5, the CDR3 gives the full variable domain: KAGVTQTPRYLIKTRGQQVTLSCSPISGHRSVSWYQQTPGQGLQFLFEYFSETQRNKGNFPGRFSGRQFSNSRSEMNVSTLELGDSALYLCASSPGGGGTEETQYFGPGTRLLVL.

V is TRBV3-1 (or the pseudogene TRBV3-2) and J is TRBJ1-1; tentatively, D is TRBD1 (6 bases). The CDR3 extends over 14 amino acids. CDR1 is LGHDT, CDR2 YNNKEL, per germline (reference sequence). V was clipped by 6 bases and J by 0 bases, with 11 bases between them. CDR3 residues: CASRRQAMNTEAFF. In DNA form, the CDR3 reads TGTGCCAGCAGGAGACAGGCCATGAACACTGAAGCTTTCTTT.

The chain has TRBV30 and TRBJ1-5; 11 nucleotides align to TRBD1. The ends lost 1 base at V and 0 bases at J; junction bases unmatched: 14. CDR1 and CDR2 (germline): GTSNPN, SVGIG (reference sequence). The CDR3 has 20 amino acids. CDR3 sequence (DNA): TGTGCCTGGAGTGACCCTCCGGGACAGGGGGTCAGATATAGCAATCAGCCCCAGCATTTT. This gives the protein CAWSDPPGQGVRYSNQPQHF. The variable domain in full, with the rest retrieved from reference TRBV30 and TRBJ1-5, is SQTIHQWPATLVQPVGSPLSLECTVEGTSNPNLYWYRQAAGRGLQLLFYSVGIGQISSEVPQNLSASRPQDRQFILSSKKLLLSDSGFYLCAWSDPPGQGVRYSNQPQHFGDGTRLSIL.

The chain has TRBV25-1 and TRBJ2-1, with D perhaps TRBD1 (6 bases). The CDR3 sequence is 14 residues long. From germline, CDR1 is MGHDK and CDR2 SYGVNS. Trimming pared 7 bases from V and 2 bases from J, leaving 12 bases between. The CDR3 bases are TGTGCCAGCACCCGAAAGGGGGCCTACAATGAGCAGTTCTTC. Translated: CASTRKGAYNEQFF.

The gene calls are TRBV5-4 and TRBJ1-3, with 8 bases identical to TRBD1. Germline-derived CDR1 and CDR2 are SGHNT and YYREEE (reference sequence). V trimming: 10 bases; J trimming: 0 bases; junction bases outside the gene matches: 12. The CDR3 runs 16 residues. The CDR3 protein is CASSRGRTFSGNTIYF. The CDR3 coding sequence is TGTGCCTCCAGCAGGGGGCGAACTTTCTCTGGAAACACCATATATTTT.

The rearrangement joins TRBV18 to TRBJ1-4; D not resolved. This CDR3 comprises 13 residues. Trimming took 8 bases from V and 5 from J, leaving 12 bases between them. The V gene's germline CDR1 is KGHSH and CDR2 LQKENI. Here the CDR3 DNA reads TGTGCCAGCCTACTAGAACAAAATGAAAAACTGTTTTTT. Translated, it gives CASLLEQNEKLFF.

This chain connects TRBV5-6 to TRBJ2-1, with TRBD1 matching over 10 bases. The CDR3 runs to 16 residues. CDR1 is SGHDT and CDR2 is YYEEEE in the germline V gene. Trimming at V came to 4 bases and at J to 1 base, leaving 5 bases not matched to a gene. The CDR3 nucleotides read TGTGCCAGCAGCAAGCGGACAGGGGGGTCCTACAATGAGCAGTTCTTC. This encodes CASSKRTGGSYNEQFF.

The chain is built from TRBV6-5 and TRBJ1-2, with 8 bases that match TRBD1. Germline V gene sequence: CDR1 MNHEY, CDR2 SVGAGI. With 6 bases clipped from V and 6 bases from J, the junction kept 6 bases outside the gene matches. The CDR3 is 13 amino acids. CDR3 sequence reads: CASRQGVFDGYTF. Here the CDR3 DNA reads TGTGCCAGCAGACAGGGGGTCTTCGATGGCTACACCTTC.

This clone was seen a handful of times. The chain employs TRBV9 and TRBJ1-1; D unclear. Germline V gene lookup returns CDR1 SGDLS and CDR2 YYNGEE. The CDR3 loop spans 14 amino acids. Trimming shortened V by 1 base and J by 0 bases, and 7 bases separated the two germline ends. In DNA form, the CDR3 reads TGTGCCAGCAGCGTACTACCTGTGAACACTGAAGCTTTCTTT. The encoded protein is CASSVLPVNTEAFF. Complete variable domain (other parts from reference TRBV9 and TRBJ1-1): DSGVTQTPKHLITATGQRVTLRCSPRSGDLSVYWYQQSLDQGLQFLIQYYNGEERAKGNILERFSAQQFPDLHSELNLSSLELGDSALYFCASSVLPVNTEAFFGQGTRLTVV.

This sequence joins TRBV5-1 and TRBJ2-1; TRBD1 aligns across 10 bases. Germline lookup yields CDR1 SGHRS and CDR2 YFSETQ. The CDR3 has 14 residues. Losses at the gene ends were 5 bases for V and 10 bases for J; bases not matched to a gene: 9. The CDR3 region is CASRIGTGVGEQFF. The CDR3 nucleotides read TGCGCCAGCAGAATAGGGACAGGGGTAGGGGAGCAGTTCTTC.

The chain uses TRBV28 and TRBJ2-5; 7 bases line up with TRBD2. The CDR3 runs to 14 residues. Trimming cost V 3 bases and J 4 bases; bases outside gene matches: 5. From germline, CDR1 is MDHEN and CDR2 SYDVKM. As DNA, the CDR3 is TGTGCCAGCAGTTTGACTAGCTACATAGAGACCCAGTACTTC. This codes for CASSLTSYIETQYF.